One sample yielded the 6 T cell receptor beta chains listed below, sequenced in a study of cytomegalovirus exposure and HLA in healthy donors. The PCR contained 60 Vbeta and 13 Jbeta primers. The protocol was immunoSEQ multiplex PCR, while the TCRdb copy is restricted to in-frame clones and leaves out a portion. The sample shows some 150,000 clones, 74% of them seen only once. The material sequenced was PBMCs. The receptors were sampled from a man aged 25-40 years in good health and CMV-seronegative.

This clone was seen once. The chain links TRBV28 to TRBJ2-7; D gene ambiguous. The CDR3 runs 12 residues. CDR1 MDHEN and CDR2 SYDVKM come from the germline V gene. V was trimmed by 2 bases and J by 6 bases, leaving 8 bases between them. The CDR3 loop is CASSLSVGEQYF. As DNA, the CDR3 is TGTGCCAGCAGTTTAAGTGTCGGCGAGCAGTACTTC.

This clone was seen only a few times. The chain has TRBV28 and TRBJ2-5; TRBD2 matches 7 bases. The germline V gene encodes CDR1 MDHEN and CDR2 SYDVKM. Trimming at V came to 6 bases and at J to 4 bases, leaving 11 bases not matched to a gene. The CDR3 has 15 amino acids. Here the CDR3 DNA reads TGTGCCAGCAGACGGCTTAGCGGGCATGGAGAGACCCAGTACTTC. Amino acids: CASRRLSGHGETQYF.

This clone was seen only once. CDR3 nucleotide sequence: TGTGCCAGCAGCCACCGTCTGCTAGCGGGGAAGACAGATACGCAGTATTTT. This sequence encodes CASSHRLLAGKTDTQYF. The V and J genes are TRBV14 and TRBJ2-3, with TRBD2 identical over 9 bases. Germline loops: CDR1 SGHDN, CDR2 FVKESK. The CDR3 runs 17 residues. V was pared by 3 bases and J by 3 bases, with 10 bases of the junction left unmatched.

The genes are TRBV5-4 and TRBJ2-7; 10 bases line up with TRBD1. The CDR3 loop spans 17 amino acids. V lost 5 bases, J lost 2 bases, and 13 bases stayed unmatched. CDR1 is SGHNT and CDR2 is YYREEE in the germline V gene (reference sequence). In DNA, the CDR3 is TGTGCCAGCAGATATACCCCGGGACAGGGGTCGGCCTACGAGCAGTACTTC. This sequence encodes CASRYTPGQGSAYEQYF.

The chain links TRBV28 to TRBJ1-5; D possibly corresponds to TRBD1 (5 bases). This CDR3 is 11 amino acids long. Germline CDR1 is MDHEN and CDR2 is SYDVKM. Between the trimmed V and J ends, which lost 2 bases and 9 bases, there was a span of 5 bases. DNA for the CDR3: TGTGCCAGCAGTTTAGGGGCGCCCCAGCATTTT. Translated: CASSLGAPQHF.

Concerning this clone: Other DNA sequences from this sample encode an identical CDR3 as well. This rearrangement joins TRBV5-1 to TRBJ1-2; tentatively, D is TRBD1 (5 bases). CDR3 size: 12 residues. From germline, CDR1 is SGHRS and CDR2 YFSETQ. Trimming left V 4 bases short and J 4 bases short, with 8 bases between. DNA for the CDR3: TGCGCCAGCAGCCCAGACAGCTATGGCTACACCTTC. Residues: CASSPDSYGYTF.